The 18 T cell receptor beta chains below were found in one sample sequenced in a study of T-cell memory formation after mild COVID-19. Each CDR3 protein is one row after TCRdb ran MiXCR on the 5' RACE reads. The sample records about 400,000 distinct CDR3 sequences, around a quarter being singletons. The sample was PBMCs or a T cell subset sorted from them (not recorded which). The source of these receptors is an adult woman who had mild COVID-19 (a few samples of this study predate the infection). Cell type and time point are not known.

There are a few counts of this clonotype. The chain links TRBV6-4 to TRBJ2-1; tentatively, D is TRBD2 (5 bases). V lost 3 bases and J 4 bases, leaving 13 bases between the germline ends. CDR1 and CDR2 (germline): MRHNA, SNTAGT. The CDR3 has 15 amino acids. The CDR3 DNA reads as TGTGCCAGCAGTGAGGAACTAGACCTGTACAATGAGCAGTTCTTC. This codes for CASSEELDLYNEQFF.

There are a few counts of this clonotype. The V and J genes are TRBV7-9 and TRBJ2-7; D might be TRBD2 (5 bases). The CDR3 loop spans 14 amino acids. With 5 bases removed from V and 10 bases from J, the gap between germline ends came to 21 bases. Germline V gives CDR1 SEHNR, CDR2 FQNEAQ (reference sequence). The CDR3 DNA reads as TGTGCCAGCAGCGGCGAGGGTCCGGGCAAAAGACAGTACTTC. Encoded protein: CASSGEGPGKRQYF.

A few counts support this clonotype. In DNA form, the CDR3 reads TGTGCCAGCAGCCCACTCCTCACCGGGGAGCTGTTTTTT. Translating it yields CASSPLLTGELFF. The rearrangement links TRBV9 to TRBJ2-2; D gene ambiguous. Germline CDR1 is SGDLS and CDR2 is YYNGEE. V lost 4 bases and J 4 bases, leaving 8 bases between the germline ends. The CDR3 totals 13 residues.

CDR3 protein: CAWSGVTDTQYF. CDR3 bases: TGTGCCTGGAGCGGGGTCACAGATACGCAGTATTTT. V and J are TRBV30 and TRBJ2-3; weak D call: TRBD2 (5 bases). Germline-derived CDR1 and CDR2 are GTSNPN and SVGIG (reference sequence). CDR3 size: 12 residues. V lost 3 bases to trimming and J lost 2 bases, with 6 bases between them. Together with reference TRBV30 and TRBJ2-3, the CDR3 gives the full variable domain: SQTIHQWPATLVQPVGSPLSLECTVEGTSNPNLYWYRQAAGRGLQLLFYSVGIGQISSEVPQNLSASRPQDRQFILSSKKLLLSDSGFYLCAWSGVTDTQYFGPGTRLTVL.

This chain connects TRBV7-2 to TRBJ2-7, with D tentatively TRBD1 or TRBD2 (5 bases each). The CDR3 consists of 13 residues. V lost 2 bases and J lost 7, with 12 bases in between. Germline V gene lookup returns CDR1 SGHTA and CDR2 FQGNSA. The CDR3 spells CASSLTGTPEQYF. CDR3 sequence (DNA): TGTGCCAGCAGCTTAACTGGGACGCCTGAGCAGTACTTC.

This clonotype showed up just a few times. The gene calls are TRBV7-2 and TRBJ2-5, with TRBD2 identical over 10 bases. Losses at the gene ends were 2 bases for V and 1 base for J; bases not matched to a gene: 4. Germline V gene data show CDR1 as SGHTA and CDR2 as FQGNSA. The CDR3 loop spans 16 amino acids. The CDR3 DNA reads TGTGCCAGCAGCTTACCACTAGCGGGATTCCAAGAGACCCAGTACTTC. Protein sequence: CASSLPLAGFQETQYF.

V is TRBV29-1 and J is TRBJ2-7, with 9 nucleotides matching TRBD1. V was clipped by 6 bases and J by 6 bases; unmatched bases: 6. This CDR3 region has 12 residues. CDR1 is SQVTM and CDR2 is ANQGSEA in the germline V gene. The CDR3 DNA sequence: TGCAGCGTCCGGGGACAGGGCGGCGAGCAGTACTTC. Protein: CSVRGQGGEQYF.

V usage is TRBV7-7 and J usage is TRBJ2-1; tentative D call: TRBD1 (6 bases). The CDR3 is 14 residues long. Germline V lookup: CDR1 SSHAT, CDR2 FNYEAQ (reference sequence). The V and J ends lost 1 base and 7 bases respectively, with 11 bases between them. The DNA of the CDR3 is TGTGCCAGCAGCTTAGTGCAGGGGTGGAATGAGCAGTTCTTC. Its protein is CASSLVQGWNEQFF.

The gene calls are TRBV7-2 and TRBJ1-1; TRBD1 is a possible D gene (5 bases). The CDR3 is 12 amino acids. Germline lookup yields CDR1 SGHTA and CDR2 FQGNSA. V lost 5 bases and J lost 5, with 9 bases in between. The CDR3 region is CASSPWTTEAFF. CDR3 sequence (DNA): TGTGCCAGCAGCCCGTGGACAACTGAAGCTTTCTTT.

V gene TRBV5-1 combines with J gene TRBJ2-1; a weak D match, TRBD2 (5 bases). Looked up from germline, CDR1 is SGHRS and CDR2 is YFSETQ. This CDR3 has 13 amino acids. V was trimmed by 7 bases and J by 1 base, leaving 9 bases between them. CDR3 sequence (DNA): TGCGCCAGCTATGAGGGTTCCTACAATGAGCAGTTCTTC. Protein sequence: CASYEGSYNEQFF. The variable domain in full, completed from reference TRBV5-1 and TRBJ2-1, reads KAGVTQTPRYLIKTRGQQVTLSCSPISGHRSVSWYQQTPGQGLQFLFEYFSETQRNKGNFPGRFSGRQFSNSRSEMNVSTLELGDSALYLCASYEGSYNEQFFGPGTRLTVL.

This clonotype was seen more than once but under ten times. The genes are TRBV29-1 and TRBJ2-1, with D possibly being TRBD2 (6 bases). CDR1 and CDR2 (germline): SQVTM, ANQGSEA. The CDR3 totals 16 residues. The V and J ends lost 5 bases and 8 bases respectively, with 25 bases between them. CDR3 DNA: TGCAGCGTTCGAGGGACTGTTACTTGGGGGGTGGATGAGCAGTTCTTC. It specifies CSVRGTVTWGVDEQFF.

The sample holds a few counts of this clonotype. This chain links TRBV7-9 with TRBJ2-7, with D uncertain. Trimming took off 5 bases at V and 5 bases at J, with 19 bases between the two ends. This CDR3 spans 15 amino acids. The V gene's germline CDR1 is SEHNR and CDR2 FQNEAQ (reference sequence). In DNA form, the CDR3 reads TGTGCCAGCAGCCTTACGTACGACTTTATCCACGAGCAGTACTTC. Its translation: CASSLTYDFIHEQYF.

This clonotype was counted between two and nine times. The rearrangement links TRBV7-9 to TRBJ2-1, with TRBD2 identical over 14 bases. The ends lost 11 bases at V and 9 bases at J; junction bases unmatched: 3. The CDR3 totals 12 residues. CDR1 and CDR2 (germline): SEHNR, FQNEAQ (reference sequence). The CDR3 loop reads CASGLAGGEQFF. CDR3 DNA sequence: TGTGCCTCTGGACTAGCGGGAGGTGAGCAGTTCTTC.

This clonotype came up a few times. The V and J genes are TRBV4-1 and TRBJ2-7; D is perhaps TRBD1 (6 bases). The CDR3 extends over 14 amino acids. Germline CDR1 reads MGHRA; CDR2 reads YSYEKL. Trimming took off 4 bases at V and 1 base at J, with 11 bases between the two ends. CDR3 sequence: CASSPRDTSYEQYF. The DNA for the CDR3 is TGCGCCAGCAGCCCGAGGGACACTTCCTACGAGCAGTACTTC.

Only a few counts were recorded for this clonotype. Here the CDR3 reads CATSDLGLAGTGELFF. CDR3 nucleotides: TGTGCCACCAGTGACCTGGGACTAGCCGGCACCGGGGAGCTGTTTTTT. The genes are TRBV24-1 and TRBJ2-2; 9 bases are a match to TRBD2. V was pared by 4 bases and J by 4 bases, with 6 bases of the junction left unmatched. Germline V gives CDR1 KGHDR, CDR2 SFDVKD. The CDR3 runs 16 residues.

The rearrangement links TRBV7-2 to TRBJ2-3, with D uncertain. The germline gives CDR1 SGHTA, CDR2 FQGNSA. With 4 bases removed from V and 4 bases from J, the gap between germline ends came to 12 bases. CDR3 size: 14 residues. This chain's CDR3 is CASSSPPNADTQYF. CDR3 bases: TGTGCCAGCAGCTCGCCACCGAACGCAGATACGCAGTATTTT.

The rearrangement links TRBV24-1 to TRBJ2-3; D might be TRBD2 (5 bases). V shed 2 bases and J shed 6 bases, with 8 bases lying between them. CDR3 length: 13 residues. Germline CDR1 and CDR2: KGHDR and SFDVKD. The CDR3 DNA sequence: TGTGCCACCAGTGATTCGGACTGGGATACGCAGTATTTT. Translation gives CATSDSDWDTQYF.

This clonotype was picked up a small number of times. The J gene is TRBJ2-5, the V gene TRBV10-3; 9 bases map to TRBD2. The J segment lost 3 bases and the V segment lost 10 bases, leaving 9 bases of the junction unmatched. The CDR3 covers 14 residues. Per germline, CDR1 ENHRY and CDR2 SYGVKD. In DNA, the CDR3 is TGTGCCACCCTCGAGCGGGAGGACGAAGAGACCCAGTACTTC. It yields the protein CATLEREDEETQYF.